This TCR beta chain was retrieved from a study of Ad26.COV2.S vaccination and SARS-CoV-2 variants. The table came from immunoSEQ multiplex PCR; TCRdb's copy has only in-frame clones and leaves some out. The sample has 300,000 to 400,000 clones; around 89% are singletons. The ends were cut back, 0 bases at V and 3 bases at J, with 6 bases in the middle. The CDR3 covers 12 residues. CDR1 and CDR2 (germline): GTSNPN, SVGIG (reference sequence). Documented treatment: roughly 18 received Ad26.COV2.S at low or high dose, single or two shots; about 5 received placebo; per-sample allocation not given. Sampling took place 63 days after the first vaccine or placebo injection.

The chain recombines TRBV30 with TRBJ2-7; D not certain. Source: peripheral blood, taken in a trial of Ad26.COV2.S vaccine versus placebo. This TCR derives from a person aged 18 to 59 who received the Ad26.COV2.S COVID-19 vaccine or a placebo. CDR3 coding DNA: TGTGCCTGGAGTGTTAATCGCTACGAGCAGTACTTC. It specifies CAWSVNRYEQYF.